Described below is a single T cell receptor (beta chain) sequence and its context. Its antigen is still unknown. The data are from a study of T cell repertoires in cytomegalovirus infection. Whole-study context: Both recently identified HLA-C-restricted and well-studied HLA-B-restricted CMV epitopes were used in the study. Public TCR beta signature analysis indicated the presence of both CMV infection and matching HLA type.

TCRdb analysed the reads with MiXCR anew, one entry per CDR3 protein. This sample has roughly 920,000 distinct CDR3 sequences; around 30% occur once, and the top ten carry 11% to 15%. Points from the study as a whole: Based on cumulative public TCR beta family frequency, carriers of CMV plus the relevant HLA were identified. Within the response measured ex vivo, HLA-C-restricted CMV-specific TCR beta clonotypes were dominant.

Germline CDR1 reads SGHDT; CDR2 reads YYEEEE. Trimming took 0 bases from V and 7 from J, leaving 13 bases between them. This CDR3 comprises 14 residues. This sequence joins TRBV5-6 and TRBJ1-2; the D gene is possibly TRBD1 (5 bases). The sample here was cultured CD8+ T cells from PBMCs, taken from culture after CMV antigen stimulation. This receptor was obtained from a human donor in good health (CMV status not recorded). Some clones in this sample may be carry-over from other donors' samples. DNA for the CDR3: TGTGCCAGCAGCTTGGTTTCCGGGGCGGCTGGCTACACCTTC. It yields the protein CASSLVSGAAGYTF. The whole variable domain, filled in from reference TRBV5-6 and TRBJ1-2, reads DAGVTQSPTHLIKTRGQQVTLRCSPKSGHDTVSWYQQALGQGPQFIFQYYEEEERQRGNFPDRFSGHQFPNYSSELNVNALLLGDSALYLCASSLVSGAAGYTFGSGTRLTVV.